Many counts were recorded for the clone carrying this T cell receptor beta chain. The CDR3 is 12 residues long. Germline V gene sequence: CDR1 MDHEN, CDR2 SYDVKM. Between the trimmed V and J ends, which lost 6 bases and 7 bases, there was a span of 10 bases. TCRdb redid the calling of the reads with MiXCR, one entry per CDR3 protein. This sample has about 740,000 distinct CDR3 sequences, with 35% to 40% found just once. The data were taken from a study of T cell repertoires in cytomegalovirus infection. Study as a whole: Based on public TCR beta signatures, there were indications of CMV infection and of a matching HLA type.

This receptor was obtained from a human donor in good health (CMV status not recorded). Some clones in this sample may be carry-over from other donors' samples. The chain has TRBV28 and TRBJ1-5, with D unresolved. Material: PBMCs. The CDR3 is CASSSLVQPQHF. CDR3 DNA: TGTGCCAGCAGCTCACTGGTCCAGCCCCAGCATTTT.